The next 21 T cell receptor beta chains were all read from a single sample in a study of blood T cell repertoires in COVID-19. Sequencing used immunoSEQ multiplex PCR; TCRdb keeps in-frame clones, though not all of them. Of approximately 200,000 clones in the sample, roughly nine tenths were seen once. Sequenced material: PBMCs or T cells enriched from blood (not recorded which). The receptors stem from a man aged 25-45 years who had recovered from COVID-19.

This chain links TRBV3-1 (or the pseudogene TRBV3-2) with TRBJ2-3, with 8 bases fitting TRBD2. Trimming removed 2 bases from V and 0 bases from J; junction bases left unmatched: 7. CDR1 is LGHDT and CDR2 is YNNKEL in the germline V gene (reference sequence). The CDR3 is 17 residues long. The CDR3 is CASSQTGTRYSTDTQYF. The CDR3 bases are TGTGCCAGCAGCCAAACAGGGACTAGGTACAGCACAGATACGCAGTATTTT.

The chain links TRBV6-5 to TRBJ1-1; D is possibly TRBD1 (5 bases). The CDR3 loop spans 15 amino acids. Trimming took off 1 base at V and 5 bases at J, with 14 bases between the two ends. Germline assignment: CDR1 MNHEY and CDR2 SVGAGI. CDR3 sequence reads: CASSYFLGASTEAFF. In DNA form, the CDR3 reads TGTGCCAGCAGTTACTTTCTAGGGGCTTCGACTGAAGCTTTCTTT.

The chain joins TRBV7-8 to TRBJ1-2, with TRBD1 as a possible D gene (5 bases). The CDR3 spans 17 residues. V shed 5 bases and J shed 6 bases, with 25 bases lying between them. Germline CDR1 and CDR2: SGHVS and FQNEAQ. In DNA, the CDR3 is TGTGCCAGCAGCCCGACTAACGGCGCGGGGGTGGGGAATGGCTACACCTTC. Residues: CASSPTNGAGVGNGYTF.

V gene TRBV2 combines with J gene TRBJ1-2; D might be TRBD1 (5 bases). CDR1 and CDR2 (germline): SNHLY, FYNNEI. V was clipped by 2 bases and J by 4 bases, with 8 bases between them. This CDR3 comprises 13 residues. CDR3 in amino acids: CASSERGLYGYTF. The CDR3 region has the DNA TGTGCCAGCAGTGAAAGGGGCCTCTATGGCTACACCTTC. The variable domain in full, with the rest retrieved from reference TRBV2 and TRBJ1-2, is EPEVTQTPSHQVTQMGQEVILRCVPISNHLYFYWYRQILGQKVEFLVSFYNNEISEKSEIFDDQFSVERPDGSNFTLKIRSTKLEDSAMYFCASSERGLYGYTFGSGTRLTVV.

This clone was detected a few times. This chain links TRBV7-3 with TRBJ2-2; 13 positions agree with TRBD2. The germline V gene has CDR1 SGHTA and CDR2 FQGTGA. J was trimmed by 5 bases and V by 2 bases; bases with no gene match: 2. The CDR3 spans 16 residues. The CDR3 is CASSLLGLAGTGELFF. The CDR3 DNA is TGTGCCAGCAGCTTATTGGGACTAGCGGGGACCGGGGAGCTGTTTTTT.

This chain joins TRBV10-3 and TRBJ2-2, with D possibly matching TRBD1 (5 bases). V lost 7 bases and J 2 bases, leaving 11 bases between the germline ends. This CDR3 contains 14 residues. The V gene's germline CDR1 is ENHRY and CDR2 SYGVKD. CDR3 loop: CAITRGFNTGELFF. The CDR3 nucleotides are TGTGCCATCACTAGGGGCTTTAACACCGGGGAGCTGTTTTTT.

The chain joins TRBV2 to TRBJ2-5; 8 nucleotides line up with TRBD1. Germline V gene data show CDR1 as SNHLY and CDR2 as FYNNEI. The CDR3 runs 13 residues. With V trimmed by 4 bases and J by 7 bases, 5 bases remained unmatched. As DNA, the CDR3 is TGTGCCAGCAGTGGGGGGACAGGCGGGACCCAGTACTTC. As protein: CASSGGTGGTQYF.

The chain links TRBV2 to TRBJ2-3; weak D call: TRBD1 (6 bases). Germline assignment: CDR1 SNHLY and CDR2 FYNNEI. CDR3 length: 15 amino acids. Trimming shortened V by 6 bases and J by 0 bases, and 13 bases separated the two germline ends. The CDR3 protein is CASRDSYRSTDTQYF. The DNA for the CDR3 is TGTGCCAGCAGGGACAGTTACCGAAGCACAGATACGCAGTATTTT.

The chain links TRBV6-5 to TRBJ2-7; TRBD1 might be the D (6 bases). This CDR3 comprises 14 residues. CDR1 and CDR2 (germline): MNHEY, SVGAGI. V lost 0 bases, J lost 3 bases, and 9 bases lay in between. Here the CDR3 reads CASSYSTGVYEQYF. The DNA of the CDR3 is TGTGCCAGCAGTTACTCGACAGGCGTCTACGAGCAGTACTTC.

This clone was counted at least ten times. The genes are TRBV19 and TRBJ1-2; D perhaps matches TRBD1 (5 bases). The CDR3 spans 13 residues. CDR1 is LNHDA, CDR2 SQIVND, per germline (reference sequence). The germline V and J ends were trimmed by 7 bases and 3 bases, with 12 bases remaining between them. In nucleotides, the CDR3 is TGTGCCAGTACCTCCAGGGAGGACTATGGCTACACCTTC. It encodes CASTSREDYGYTF.

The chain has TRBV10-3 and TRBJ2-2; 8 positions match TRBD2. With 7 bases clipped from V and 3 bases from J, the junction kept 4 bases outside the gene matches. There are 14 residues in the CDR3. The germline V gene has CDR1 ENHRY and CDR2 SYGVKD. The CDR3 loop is CAIIGTSDTGELFF. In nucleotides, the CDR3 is TGTGCCATCATAGGGACTAGTGACACCGGGGAGCTGTTTTTT.

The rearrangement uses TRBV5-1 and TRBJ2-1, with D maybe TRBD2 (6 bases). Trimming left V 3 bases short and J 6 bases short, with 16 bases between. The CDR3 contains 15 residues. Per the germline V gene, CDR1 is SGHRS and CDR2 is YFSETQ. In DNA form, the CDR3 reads TGCGCCAGCAGCTCCAGGACGGACGGGAGCAATGAGCAGTTCTTC. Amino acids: CASSSRTDGSNEQFF.

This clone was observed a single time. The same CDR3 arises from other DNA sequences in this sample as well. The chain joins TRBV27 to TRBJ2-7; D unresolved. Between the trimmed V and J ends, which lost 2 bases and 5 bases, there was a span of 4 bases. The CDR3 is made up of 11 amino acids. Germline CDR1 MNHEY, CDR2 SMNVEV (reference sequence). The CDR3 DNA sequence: TGTGCCAGCAGTTTACGCGACGAGCAGTACTTC. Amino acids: CASSLRDEQYF.

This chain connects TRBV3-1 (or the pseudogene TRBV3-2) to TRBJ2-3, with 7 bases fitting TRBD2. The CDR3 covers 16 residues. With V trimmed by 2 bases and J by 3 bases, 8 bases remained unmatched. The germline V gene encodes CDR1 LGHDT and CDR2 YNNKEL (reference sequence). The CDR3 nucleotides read TGTGCCAGCAGCCAATTTCTGGGGGGGGGAACAGATACGCAGTATTTT. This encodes CASSQFLGGGTDTQYF.

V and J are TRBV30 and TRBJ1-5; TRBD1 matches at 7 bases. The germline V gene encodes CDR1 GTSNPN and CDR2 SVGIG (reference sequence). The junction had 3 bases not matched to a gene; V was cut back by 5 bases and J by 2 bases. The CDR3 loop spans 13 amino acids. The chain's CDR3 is CAWDTGGNQPQHF. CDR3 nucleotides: TGTGCCTGGGATACAGGGGGCAATCAGCCCCAGCATTTT.

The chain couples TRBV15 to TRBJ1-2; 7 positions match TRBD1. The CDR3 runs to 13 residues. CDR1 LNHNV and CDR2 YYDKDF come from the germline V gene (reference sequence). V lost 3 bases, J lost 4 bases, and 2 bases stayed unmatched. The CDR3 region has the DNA TGTGCCACCAGCAGCCGACAGGGCTATGGCTACACCTTC. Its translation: CATSSRQGYGYTF.

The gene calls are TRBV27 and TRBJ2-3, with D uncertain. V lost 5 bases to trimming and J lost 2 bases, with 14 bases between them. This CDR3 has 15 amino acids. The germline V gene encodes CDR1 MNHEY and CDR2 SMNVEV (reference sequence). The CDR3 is CASSPATTPTDTQYF. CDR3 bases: TGTGCCAGCAGTCCCGCAACCACACCCACAGATACGCAGTATTTT.

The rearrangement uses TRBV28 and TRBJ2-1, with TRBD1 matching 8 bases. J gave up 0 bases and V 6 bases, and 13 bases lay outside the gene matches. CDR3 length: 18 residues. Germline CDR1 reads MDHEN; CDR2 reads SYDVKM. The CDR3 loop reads CASRTSQSDRVSYNEQFF. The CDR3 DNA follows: TGTGCCAGCAGAACCAGTCAGTCGGACAGGGTCTCCTACAATGAGCAGTTCTTC.

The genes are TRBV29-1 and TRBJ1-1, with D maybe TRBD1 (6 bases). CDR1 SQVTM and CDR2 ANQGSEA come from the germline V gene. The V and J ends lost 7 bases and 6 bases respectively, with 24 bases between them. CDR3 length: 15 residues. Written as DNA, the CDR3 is TGCAGCGCCGACCGCCTTACAGGGCTTAGGGCTGAAGCTTTCTTT. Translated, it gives CSADRLTGLRAEAFF.

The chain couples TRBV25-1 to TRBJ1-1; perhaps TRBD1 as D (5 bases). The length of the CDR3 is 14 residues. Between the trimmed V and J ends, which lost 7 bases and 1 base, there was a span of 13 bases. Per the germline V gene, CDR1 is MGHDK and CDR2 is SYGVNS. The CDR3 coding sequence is TGTGCCAGCAAGGTAGACAGACCGAACACTGAAGCTTTCTTT. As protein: CASKVDRPNTEAFF. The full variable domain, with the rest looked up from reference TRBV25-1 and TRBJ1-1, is EADIYQTPRYLVIGTGKKITLECSQTMGHDKMYWYQQDPGMELHLIHYSYGVNSTEKGDLSSESTVSRIRTEHFPLTLESARPSHTSQYLCASKVDRPNTEAFFGQGTRLTVV.

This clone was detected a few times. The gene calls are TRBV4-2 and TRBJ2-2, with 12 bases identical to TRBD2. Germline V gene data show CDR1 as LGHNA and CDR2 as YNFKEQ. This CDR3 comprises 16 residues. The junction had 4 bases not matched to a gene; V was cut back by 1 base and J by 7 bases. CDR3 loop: CASSQGLAGEGGELFF. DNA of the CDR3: TGTGCCAGCAGCCAAGGACTAGCGGGAGAAGGCGGGGAGCTGTTTTTT.